The sample holds a few counts of the clone carrying this T cell receptor beta chain. Its specificity is not known. By way of CD45RO/CCR7/CD25/CD127/CD95/CD27, the CD4+ regulatory, stem cell-like memory, central memory and naive cells were sorted. Sequencing targeted expressed TCRB transcripts, as all isolated RNA had been reverse transcribed. The protocol was immunoSEQ multiplex PCR, while the TCRdb copy is restricted to in-frame clones and leaves out a portion. The table has around 280,000 clones, roughly 15% seen once. Germline loops: CDR1 DFQATT, CDR2 SNEGSKA (reference sequence). The CDR3 spans 11 residues. The sample is drawn from a study of beta chain features in type 1 diabetes. The study's findings and limits: Patients' naive, central memory and Treg TCRB repertoires seemed closer to one another than those of healthy donors. Researchers report that Type 1 diabetes patients had moderately but significantly shorter TCRB CDR3s across all four CD4+ subsets.

The V gene is TRBV20-1, the J gene TRBJ1-2, with TRBD1 matching over 7 bases. The source is a man between 18 and 29 years old with type 1 diabetes. Sequencing was performed on naive CD4+ T cells from blood. The CDR3 region has the DNA TGCAGAAGAGGGGGCCCCGATGGCTACACCTTC. Encoded protein: CRRGGPDGYTF.